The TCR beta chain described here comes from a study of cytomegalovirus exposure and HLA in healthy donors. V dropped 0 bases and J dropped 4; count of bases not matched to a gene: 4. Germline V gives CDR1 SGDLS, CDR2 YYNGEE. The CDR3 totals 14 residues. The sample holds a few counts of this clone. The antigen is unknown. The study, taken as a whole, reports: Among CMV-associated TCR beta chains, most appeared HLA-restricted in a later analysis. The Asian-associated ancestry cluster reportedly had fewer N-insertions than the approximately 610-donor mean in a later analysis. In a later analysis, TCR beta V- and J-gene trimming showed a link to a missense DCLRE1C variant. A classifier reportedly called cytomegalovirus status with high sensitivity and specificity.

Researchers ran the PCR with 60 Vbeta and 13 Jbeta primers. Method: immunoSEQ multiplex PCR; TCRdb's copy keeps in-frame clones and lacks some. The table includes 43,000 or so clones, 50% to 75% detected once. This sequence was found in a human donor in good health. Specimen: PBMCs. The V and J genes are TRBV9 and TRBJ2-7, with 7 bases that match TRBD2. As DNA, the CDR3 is TGTGCCAGCAGCGTAGTGGGACTAAGGTACGAGCAGTACTTC. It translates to CASSVVGLRYEQYF.